This TCR beta chain stems from a study of PD-1 blockade in mismatch repair-deficient tumors. Profiling relied on immunoSEQ multiplex PCR, and the TCRdb table lists in-frame clones only, not all of them. The repertoire includes 120,000 or so clones, roughly nine tenths of them detected once, and roughly 12% sits in the top ten. Germline CDR1 GTSNPN, CDR2 SVGIG (reference sequence). The CDR3 runs to 15 residues. V lost 0 bases and J lost 9; bases outside the gene matches: 6. In its sample, this clone was seen once. The chain is built from TRBV30 and TRBJ1-4, with TRBD1 matching over 11 bases. The TCR sequence derives from an adult with mismatch repair-deficient cancer. The input for sequencing was peripheral blood, taken 44 weeks after starting pembrolizumab. Written as DNA, the CDR3 is TGTGCCTGGAGTGTAATAGGGACAGGGGGGAAAAAACTGTTTTTT. Its translation is CAWSVIGTGGKKLFF.